The 18 T cell receptor beta chains reported below all come from one sample, sequenced in a study of blood T cell repertoires in COVID-19. TCRdb keeps only in-frame clones here, not all; method: immunoSEQ multiplex PCR. The sample shows about 120,000 clones, more than 75% of them seen only once. The specimen sequenced was peripheral blood. These receptors all stem from a man in his sixties with acute or convalescent COVID-19.

This rearrangement joins TRBV13 to TRBJ2-7; 15 bases line up with TRBD2. The V and J ends lost 5 bases and 8 bases, in that order; junction bases with no gene match: 7. CDR1 and CDR2 from the germline V gene are PRHDT and FYEKMQ (reference sequence). This CDR3 is 15 amino acids long. CDR3 sequence: CASSDPGLAGGKQYF. For the CDR3, the DNA is TGTGCCAGCAGCGATCCGGGACTAGCGGGGGGCAAGCAGTACTTC.

This clone was observed once. The V gene is TRBV7-2, the J gene TRBJ2-5; perhaps TRBD2 as D (6 bases). The CDR3 totals 14 residues. Germline V CDR1 and CDR2: SGHTA, FQGNSA. V gave up 4 bases and J gave up 5 bases, with 14 bases separating them. DNA of the CDR3: TGTGCCAGCAGCTCCGGGACTGGGGTCGAGACCCAGTACTTC. Protein sequence: CASSSGTGVETQYF.

The V and J genes are TRBV5-4 and TRBJ1-4; no firm D call. The CDR3 is 13 residues long. The germline gives CDR1 SGHNT, CDR2 YYREEE (reference sequence). V dropped 0 bases and J dropped 8 bases, with 8 bases sitting between them. The CDR3: CASSLGRSEKLFF. CDR3 nucleotide sequence: TGTGCCAGCAGCTTGGGGCGGAGCGAAAAACTGTTTTTT.

V is TRBV6-2 or TRBV6-3 and J is TRBJ1-2; 7 bases align to TRBD1. This CDR3 is 16 amino acids long. The V and J ends lost 2 bases and 4 bases, in that order; junction bases with no gene match: 10. Germline V gene lookup returns CDR1 MNHEY and CDR2 SVGEGT. The CDR3 coding sequence is TGTGCCAGCAGTTACAGGACAGGCTCCTTCGGCTATGGCTACACCTTC. Residues: CASSYRTGSFGYGYTF.

The chain couples TRBV7-8 to TRBJ2-1; weak D call: TRBD2 (6 bases). The V end was cut by 2 bases, the J end by 7 bases, with 12 bases between. Germline loops: CDR1 SGHVS, CDR2 FQNEAQ. CDR3 length equals 14 residues. The CDR3 sequence is CASSLRDWKNEQFF. CDR3 sequence (DNA): TGTGCCAGCAGCTTACGGGACTGGAAGAATGAGCAGTTCTTC.

V and J are TRBV6-5 and TRBJ2-7, with D perhaps matching TRBD1 (5 bases). Per germline, CDR1 MNHEY and CDR2 SVGAGI. The CDR3 is made up of 14 amino acids. The V end lost 7 bases, the J end lost 6 bases, and 19 bases lay between the germline ends. The chain's CDR3 is CASTPGPQTSEQYF. CDR3 coding DNA: TGTGCCAGCACCCCAGGGCCTCAAACCTCCGAGCAGTACTTC.

The chain employs TRBV18 and TRBJ2-2; 10 bases align to TRBD2. The CDR3 contains 16 residues. Germline V CDR1 and CDR2: KGHSH, LQKENI. Germline trimming cut 2 bases from V and 6 bases from J; bases unmatched to any gene: 6. The CDR3: CASSPLSGRAAGELFF. The DNA of the CDR3 is TGTGCCAGCTCACCATTGAGCGGGAGGGCCGCCGGGGAGCTGTTTTTT.

This clone was found a few times. The J gene is TRBJ2-1, the V gene TRBV5-1; 8 positions match TRBD2. V lost 4 bases, J lost 7 bases, and 7 bases stayed unmatched. Germline CDR1 and CDR2: SGHRS and YFSETQ. The CDR3 has 14 amino acids. CDR3 in amino acids: CASSLGLAVNEQFF. CDR3 nucleotides: TGCGCCAGCAGCCTCGGACTAGCTGTGAATGAGCAGTTCTTC.

This clone has only one observation. The rearrangement joins TRBV9 to TRBJ1-2; 9 bases fit TRBD1. Losses at the gene ends were 5 bases for V and 7 bases for J; bases not matched to a gene: 15. Germline CDR1 SGDLS, CDR2 YYNGEE. The CDR3 has 16 amino acids. The CDR3 is CASSPGGGQGSGGYTF. In DNA form, the CDR3 reads TGTGCCAGCAGTCCAGGGGGAGGACAGGGGAGCGGTGGCTACACCTTC.

This clone was seen a handful of times. The J gene is TRBJ2-7, the V gene TRBV7-9; 9 nucleotides line up with TRBD1. The CDR3 runs 15 residues. The germline CDR1 and CDR2 sequences are SEHNR and FQNEAQ (reference sequence). The V gene end was trimmed by 5 bases and the J gene end by 0 bases; junction bases not matched to a gene: 5. The CDR3 DNA is TGTGCCAGCAGCCCAGGGACAGGGAGCTCCTACGAGCAGTACTTC. This encodes CASSPGTGSSYEQYF.

The count of this clone is one. V and J are TRBV6-5 and TRBJ1-1; 7 positions agree with TRBD1. The CDR3 has 13 amino acids. In germline, CDR1 is MNHEY, CDR2 SVGAGI. Germline trimming cut 6 bases from V and 3 bases from J; bases unmatched to any gene: 4. The CDR3 DNA follows: TGTGCCAGCAGCCGCCAGGGGGACACTGAAGCTTTCTTT. Translated, it gives CASSRQGDTEAFF.

This rearrangement joins TRBV6-5 to TRBJ1-2, with a weak D call TRBD1 (5 bases). Looked up from germline, CDR1 is MNHEY and CDR2 is SVGAGI. V gave up 5 bases and J gave up 7 bases, with 17 bases separating them. This CDR3 comprises 14 residues. The CDR3 coding sequence is TGTGCCAGCAGTCTCCGGGTGGACATCGGTGGCTACACCTTC. This sequence encodes CASSLRVDIGGYTF.

In this sample, this clone turned up a few times. This chain connects TRBV25-1 to TRBJ2-4; D may be TRBD2 (7 bases). The CDR3 covers 15 residues. Germline CDR1 reads MGHDK; CDR2 reads SYGVNS. Trimming removed 2 bases from V and 6 bases from J, with 14 bases in between. CDR3: CASSERGGNLNIQYF. CDR3 sequence (DNA): TGTGCCAGCAGTGAAAGGGGGGGCAATTTAAACATTCAGTACTTC.

This rearrangement joins TRBV30 to TRBJ2-3, with D maybe TRBD1 (7 bases). V dropped 8 bases and J dropped 7 bases, with 16 bases sitting between them. This CDR3 contains 12 residues. Per the germline V gene, CDR1 is GTSNPN and CDR2 is SVGIG (reference sequence). CDR3: CAHTRDSNTQYF. The CDR3, as DNA: TGTGCCCATACGCGGGACAGTAATACGCAGTATTTT.

The rearrangement links TRBV6-2 or TRBV6-3 to TRBJ2-2; 9 bases agree with TRBD2. Germline CDR1 MNHEY, CDR2 SVGEGT. V gave up 6 bases and J gave up 6 bases; unmatched junction bases: 8. This CDR3 has 15 residues. The CDR3: CASSLGTSIAGELFF. The CDR3 DNA reads TGTGCCAGCAGCCTCGGGACTAGCATAGCCGGGGAGCTGTTTTTT.

V usage is TRBV28 and J usage is TRBJ2-7; TRBD1 might be the D (5 bases). The CDR3 loop spans 12 amino acids. V dropped 4 bases and J dropped 5 bases, with 9 bases sitting between them. Germline V gene sequence: CDR1 MDHEN, CDR2 SYDVKM. CDR3 loop: CASSSQANEQYF. The CDR3 DNA reads TGTGCCAGCAGTTCACAGGCGAACGAGCAGTACTTC.

This clone was seen only once. The chain links TRBV5-1 to TRBJ2-1; D not resolved. CDR3 length: 13 residues. Trimming took off 5 bases at V and 1 base at J, with 7 bases between the two ends. CDR1 is SGHRS, CDR2 YFSETQ, per germline. In nucleotides, the CDR3 is TGCGCCAGCAGGGCGGAGTCCTACAATGAGCAGTTCTTC. Translation gives CASRAESYNEQFF.

The chain uses TRBV29-1 and TRBJ1-3; D not resolved. Germline loops: CDR1 SQVTM, CDR2 ANQGSEA. The V end was cut by 7 bases, the J end by 6 bases, with 16 bases between. This CDR3 spans 13 amino acids. The CDR3 reads CSAMPGAENTIYF. The CDR3 DNA follows: TGCAGCGCCATGCCAGGCGCTGAAAACACCATATATTTT.